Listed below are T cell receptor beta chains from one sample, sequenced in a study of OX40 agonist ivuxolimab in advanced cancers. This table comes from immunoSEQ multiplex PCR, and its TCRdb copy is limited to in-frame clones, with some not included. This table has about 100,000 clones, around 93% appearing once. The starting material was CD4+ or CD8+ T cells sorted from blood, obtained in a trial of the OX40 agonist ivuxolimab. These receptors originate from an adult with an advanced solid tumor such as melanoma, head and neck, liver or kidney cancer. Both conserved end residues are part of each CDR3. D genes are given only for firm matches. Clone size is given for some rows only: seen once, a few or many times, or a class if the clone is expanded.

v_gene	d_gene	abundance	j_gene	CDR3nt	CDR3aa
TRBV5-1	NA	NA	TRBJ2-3	TGCGCCAGCAGCATCGACCCCGCTAGCACAGATACGCAGTATTTT	CASSIDPASTDTQYF
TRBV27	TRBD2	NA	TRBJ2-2	TGTGCCAGCAGGTCTAGCGGGAGGGCCGGGGAGCTGTTTTTT	CASRSSGRAGELFF
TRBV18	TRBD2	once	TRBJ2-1	TGTGCCAGCTCACCACTAGCGGGAGGGCTCAATGAGCAGTTCTTC	CASSPLAGGLNEQFF
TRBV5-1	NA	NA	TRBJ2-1	TGCGCCAGCAGCACGACAGTAAACAATGAGCAGTTCTTC	CASSTTVNNEQFF
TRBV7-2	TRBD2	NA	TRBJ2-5	TGTGCCAGCAGCCCCCACAGACTAGCACAGGAGACCCAGTACTTC	CASSPHRLAQETQYF
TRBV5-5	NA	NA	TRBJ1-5	TGTGCCAGCAGCTTCGGGGGGCAGCCCCAGCATTTT	CASSFGGQPQHF
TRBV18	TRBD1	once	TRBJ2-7	TGTGCCAGCTCACCAACAGGGGGCTACGAGCAGTACTTC	CASSPTGGYEQYF
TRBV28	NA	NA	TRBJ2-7	TGTGCCAGCAGGCTCACCAAAGGTCGCGGGACCCGCCTCGAGCAGTACTTC	CASRLTKGRGTRLEQYF
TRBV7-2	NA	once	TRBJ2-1	TGTGCCAGCAGCTACCCGGGACAAGCAAATGAGCAGTTCTTC	CASSYPGQANEQFF
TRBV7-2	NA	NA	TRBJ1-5	TGTGCCAGCAGCCCAGGGTTCAATCAGCCCCAGCATTTT	CASSPGFNQPQHF
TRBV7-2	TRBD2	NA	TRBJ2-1	TGTGCCAGCAGCCCACGGCTAGCGGCCAATGAGCAGTTCTTC	CASSPRLAANEQFF
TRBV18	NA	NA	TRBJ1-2	TGTGCCAGCTCACTTTCCACAGAAAACTATGGCTACACCTTC	CASSLSTENYGYTF
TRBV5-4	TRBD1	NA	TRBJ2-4	TGTGCCAGCAGCCGGACAGGGGTAACCAAAAACATTCAGTACTTC	CASSRTGVTKNIQYF
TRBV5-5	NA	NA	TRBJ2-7	TGTGCCAGCAGCTTAAGGGGGGCCCTTGACTACGAGCAGTACTTC	CASSLRGALDYEQYF
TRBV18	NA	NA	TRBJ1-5	TGTGCCAGCTCACCCCGGGGGGTGAGCAATCAGCCCCAGCATTTT	CASSPRGVSNQPQHF
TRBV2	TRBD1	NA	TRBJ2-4	TGTGCCAGCAGTGATAACAGGGGATTGAACATTCAGTACTTC	CASSDNRGLNIQYF
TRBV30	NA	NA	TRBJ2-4	TGTGCCTGGAGTAGAACCGGGAGCCTCGAAAACATTCAGTACTTC	CAWSRTGSLENIQYF
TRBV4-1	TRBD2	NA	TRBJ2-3	TGCGCCAGCAGCCAAGGGGACGGGACTAGCAAACCAGATACGCAGTATTTT	CASSQGDGTSKPDTQYF
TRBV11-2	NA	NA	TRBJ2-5	TGTGCCAGCAGCTTAGTGAACAGGGTTGGCGAGACCCAGTACTTC	CASSLVNRVGETQYF
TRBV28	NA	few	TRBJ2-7	TGTGCCAGCAGCCTGGAGAACCAGGGACGCTACGAGCAGTACTTC	CASSLENQGRYEQYF
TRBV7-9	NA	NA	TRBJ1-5	TGTGCCAGCAGTCGAGGGGGATCTAGCAATCAGCCCCAGCATTTT	CASSRGGSSNQPQHF